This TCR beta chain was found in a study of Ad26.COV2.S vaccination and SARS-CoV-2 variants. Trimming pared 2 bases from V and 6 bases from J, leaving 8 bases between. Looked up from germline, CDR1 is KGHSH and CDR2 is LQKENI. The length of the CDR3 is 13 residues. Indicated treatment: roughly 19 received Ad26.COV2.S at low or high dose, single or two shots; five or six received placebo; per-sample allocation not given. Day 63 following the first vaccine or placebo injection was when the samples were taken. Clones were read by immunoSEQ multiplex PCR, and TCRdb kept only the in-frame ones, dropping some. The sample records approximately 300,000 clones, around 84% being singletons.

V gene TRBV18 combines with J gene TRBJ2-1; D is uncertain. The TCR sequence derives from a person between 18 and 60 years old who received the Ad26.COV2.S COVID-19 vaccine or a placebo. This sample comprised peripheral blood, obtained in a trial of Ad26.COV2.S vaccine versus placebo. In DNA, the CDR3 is TGTGCCAGCTCACCATCTCCTGGCAATGAGCAGTTCTTC. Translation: CASSPSPGNEQFF.